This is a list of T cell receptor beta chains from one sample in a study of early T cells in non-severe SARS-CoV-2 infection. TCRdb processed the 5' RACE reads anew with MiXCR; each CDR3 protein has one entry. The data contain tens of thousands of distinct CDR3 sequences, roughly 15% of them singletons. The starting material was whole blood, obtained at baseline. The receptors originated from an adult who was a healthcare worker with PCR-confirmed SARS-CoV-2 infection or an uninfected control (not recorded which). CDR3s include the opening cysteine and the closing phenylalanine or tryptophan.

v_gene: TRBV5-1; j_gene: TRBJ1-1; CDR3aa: CASSLAGANTEAFF
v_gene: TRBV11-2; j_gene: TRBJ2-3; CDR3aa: CASSTSAPDTQYF
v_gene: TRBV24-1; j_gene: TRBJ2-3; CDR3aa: CATSKGTAASTDTQYF
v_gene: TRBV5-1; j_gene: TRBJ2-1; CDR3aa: CATSPLGQGTYNEQFF
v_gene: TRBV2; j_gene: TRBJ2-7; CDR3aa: CASSFGQGREQYF
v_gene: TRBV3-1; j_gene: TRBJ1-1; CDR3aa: CASSQVGAETEAFF
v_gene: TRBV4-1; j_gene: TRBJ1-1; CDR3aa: CASSPPFGGTEVFF
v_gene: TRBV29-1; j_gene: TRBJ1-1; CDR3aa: CSVAQGKNTEAFF
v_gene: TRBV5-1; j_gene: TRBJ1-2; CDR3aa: CASSLAPTANYGYTF
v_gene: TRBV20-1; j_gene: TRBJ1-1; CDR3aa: CSARDGNLLEAFF
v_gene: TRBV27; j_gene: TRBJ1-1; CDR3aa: CASSLSWGINTEAFF
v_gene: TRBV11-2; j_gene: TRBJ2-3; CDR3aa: CASSLLGDTQYF
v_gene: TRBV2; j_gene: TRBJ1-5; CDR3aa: CASSSGFSSQPQHF
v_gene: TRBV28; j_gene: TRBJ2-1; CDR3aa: CASSSPGTRAYNEQFF
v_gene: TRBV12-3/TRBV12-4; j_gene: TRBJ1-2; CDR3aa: CASSFQGVFGYTF
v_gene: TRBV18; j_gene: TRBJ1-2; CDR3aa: CASSPRQPNYGYTF
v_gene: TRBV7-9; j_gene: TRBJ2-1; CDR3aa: CASRADGSYNEQFF
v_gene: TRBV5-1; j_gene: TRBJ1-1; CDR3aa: CASSLDLNTEAFF
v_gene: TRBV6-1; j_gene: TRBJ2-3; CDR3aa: CASSELETFIDTQYF
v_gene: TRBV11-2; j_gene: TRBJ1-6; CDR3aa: CASSSHRDNSPLHF
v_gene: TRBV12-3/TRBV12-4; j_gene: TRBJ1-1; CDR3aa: CASTKGIVTEAFF
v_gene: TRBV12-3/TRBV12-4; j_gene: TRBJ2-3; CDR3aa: CATRAGGADTQYF
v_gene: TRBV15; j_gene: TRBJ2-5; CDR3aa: CATSARQMETQYF
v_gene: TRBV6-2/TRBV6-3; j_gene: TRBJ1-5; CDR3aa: CASKGNSVGNQPQHF
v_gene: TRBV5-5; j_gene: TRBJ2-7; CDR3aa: CASSLTQGISYEQYF
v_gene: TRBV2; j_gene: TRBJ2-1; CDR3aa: CASTRDRAYNEQFF
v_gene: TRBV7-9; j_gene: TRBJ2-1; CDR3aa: CASSLGGRVKQFF
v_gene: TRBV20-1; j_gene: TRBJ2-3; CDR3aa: CSARDPTSGSLADTQYF
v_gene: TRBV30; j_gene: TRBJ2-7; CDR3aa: CAWSLTSGPVYYEQYF
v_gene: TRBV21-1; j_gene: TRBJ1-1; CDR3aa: CASSKVGGARAEAFF
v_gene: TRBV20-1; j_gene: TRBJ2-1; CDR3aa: CSANPRLAGQNEQFF
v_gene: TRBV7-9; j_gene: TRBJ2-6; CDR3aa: CATEVEGIGPGANVLTF
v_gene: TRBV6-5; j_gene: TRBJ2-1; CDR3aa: CASSYSRGSGEQFF
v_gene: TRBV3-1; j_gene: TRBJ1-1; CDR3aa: CASSLVGGYAEAFF
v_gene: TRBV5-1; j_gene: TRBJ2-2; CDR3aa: CASSLDSPSNTGELFF
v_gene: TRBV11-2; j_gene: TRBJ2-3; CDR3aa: CASTPGGSTDTQYF
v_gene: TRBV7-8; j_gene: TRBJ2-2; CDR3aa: CASSAHRVTNTGELFF
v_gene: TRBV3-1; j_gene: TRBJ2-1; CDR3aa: CASSQAPLRTSKNEQFF
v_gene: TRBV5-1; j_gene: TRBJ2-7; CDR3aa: CASSVTGGDEQYF
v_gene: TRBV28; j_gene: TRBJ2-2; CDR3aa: CASSSPGGGDTGELFF